This T cell receptor beta chain originates from a study of blood T cell repertoires in COVID-19. Background on the study: Sources were T cells, B-cell-depleted T cells, or PBMCs; the material itself was cDNA or gDNA.

This clone was observed a few times. In the authors' methods: For nucleated cells, counts were estimated from reference gene primer amplification. This table comes from immunoSEQ multiplex PCR, and its TCRdb copy is limited to in-frame clones, with some not included. D and trimming come from the DNA, and the V and J calls and clone size come from that table. Of about 91,000 clones listed, more than 70% were seen once; the top ten hold around a quarter. J lost 0 bases, V lost 4 bases, and 3 bases had no gene match. The CDR3 runs to 15 residues. From germline, CDR1 is MNHEY and CDR2 SMNVEV (reference sequence).

The sample taken for sequencing was peripheral blood. The rearrangement joins TRBV27 to TRBJ2-4; 7 positions match TRBD2. The receptor's source is a man in his 70s with acute or convalescent COVID-19. CDR3 loop: CASSSGGRAKNIQYF. The CDR3 DNA follows: TGTGCCAGCAGTTCTGGCGGGAGAGCCAAAAACATTCAGTACTTC.